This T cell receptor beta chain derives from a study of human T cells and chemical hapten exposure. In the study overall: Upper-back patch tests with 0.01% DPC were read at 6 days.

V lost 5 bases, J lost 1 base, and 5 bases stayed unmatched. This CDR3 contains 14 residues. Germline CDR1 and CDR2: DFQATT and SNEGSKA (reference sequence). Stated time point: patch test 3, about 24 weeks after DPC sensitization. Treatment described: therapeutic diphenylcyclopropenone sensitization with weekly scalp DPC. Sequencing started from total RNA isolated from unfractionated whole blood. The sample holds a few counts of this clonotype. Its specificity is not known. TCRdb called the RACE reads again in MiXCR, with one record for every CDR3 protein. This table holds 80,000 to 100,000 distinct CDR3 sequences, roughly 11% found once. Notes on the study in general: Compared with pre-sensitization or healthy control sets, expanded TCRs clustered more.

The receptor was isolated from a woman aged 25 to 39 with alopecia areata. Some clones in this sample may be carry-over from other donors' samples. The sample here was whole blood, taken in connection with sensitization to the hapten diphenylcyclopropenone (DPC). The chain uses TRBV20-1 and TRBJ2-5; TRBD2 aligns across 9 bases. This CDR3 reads CSAPLAGFQETQYF. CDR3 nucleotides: TGCAGTGCTCCGCTAGCGGGGTTCCAAGAGACCCAGTACTTC.